These 4 T cell receptor beta chains were all obtained from the same sample, sequenced in a study of blood T cell repertoires in COVID-19. Data came from immunoSEQ multiplex PCR; TCRdb stores just in-frame clones and leaves some out. The sample records some 150,000 clones, about 79% being singletons. Input material: peripheral blood. The source of these receptors is a woman between 45 and 60 years old in a cohort sampled during active or convalescent COVID-19.

The chain joins TRBV27 to TRBJ1-5; 9 nucleotides match TRBD1. CDR3 size: 13 residues. J was trimmed by 7 bases and V by 6 bases; bases with no gene match: 4. The germline CDR1 and CDR2 sequences are MNHEY and SMNVEV (reference sequence). The CDR3 region is CASSPGQGQPQHF. The DNA for the CDR3 is TGTGCCAGCAGCCCAGGACAGGGGCAGCCCCAGCATTTT.

The CDR3 here is CASSPPGTGDSPLHF. CDR3 nucleotide sequence: TGTGCCAGCTCACCGCCCGGGACAGGGGACTCACCCCTCCACTTT. The genes are TRBV18 and TRBJ1-6; the match to TRBD1 covers 10 bases. The germline CDR1 and CDR2 sequences are KGHSH and LQKENI. The length of the CDR3 is 15 residues. J was trimmed by 10 bases and V by 3 bases; bases with no gene match: 6.

The J gene is TRBJ1-2, the V gene TRBV6-5; 7 bases match TRBD1. This CDR3 spans 15 amino acids. Trimming removed 1 base from V and 6 bases from J; junction bases left unmatched: 8. CDR1 is MNHEY, CDR2 SVGAGI, per germline. CDR3 bases: TGTGCCAGCAGTTACTTCCCGACAGGGTGGCATGGCTACACCTTC. Translated, it gives CASSYFPTGWHGYTF.

The V and J genes are TRBV30 and TRBJ1-1; TRBD1 is a possible D gene (5 bases). The CDR3 is 11 amino acids. Trimming cost V 0 bases and J 12 bases, with 11 bases left between them. Germline V gene sequence: CDR1 GTSNPN, CDR2 SVGIG (reference sequence). The CDR3 coding sequence is TGTGCCTGGAGTGTACCAGGGTTCACTTTCTTT. Residues: CAWSVPGFTFF. Supplemented by reference TRBV30 and TRBJ1-1, the full variable domain reads SQTIHQWPATLVQPVGSPLSLECTVEGTSNPNLYWYRQAAGRGLQLLFYSVGIGQISSEVPQNLSASRPQDRQFILSSKKLLLSDSGFYLCAWSVPGFTFFGQGTRLTVV.